The 30 T cell receptor beta chains reported below all come from one sample, sequenced in a study of blood T cell repertoires in COVID-19. TCRdb's copy holds only in-frame clones and misses some; the assay was immunoSEQ multiplex PCR. The data hold fewer than 100,000 clones, with 90% observed a single time. Sequenced sample: peripheral blood. These receptors all stem from a woman older than 75 with acute or convalescent COVID-19.

The chain joins TRBV28 to TRBJ1-2, with a weak D call TRBD1 (6 bases). The V gene's germline CDR1 is MDHEN and CDR2 SYDVKM. V lost 4 bases and J lost 8, with 11 bases in between. This CDR3 has 12 amino acids. In DNA, the CDR3 is TGTGCCAGCAGTTCTAACAGGGTCGGCTACACCTTC. This gives the protein CASSSNRVGYTF.

V is TRBV18 and J is TRBJ1-6; D unresolved. CDR3 length: 15 amino acids. Germline CDR1 reads KGHSH; CDR2 reads LQKENI. V was cut by 6 bases and J by 7 bases, with 16 bases left in between. In DNA, the CDR3 is TGTGCCAGCTCCCCCTCGGGAAATCCGAATTCACCCCTCCACTTT. The encoded protein is CASSPSGNPNSPLHF.

The V and J genes are TRBV24-1 and TRBJ2-3, with TRBD1 matching 9 bases. CDR1 KGHDR and CDR2 SFDVKD come from the germline V gene. This CDR3 is built from 16 residues. V was pared by 3 bases and J by 3 bases, with 6 bases of the junction left unmatched. CDR3 sequence: CATSDPTGGRTDTQYF. The CDR3 nucleotides are TGTGCCACCAGTGATCCGACAGGGGGGCGGACAGATACGCAGTATTTT.

This rearrangement joins TRBV11-2 to TRBJ2-2, with TRBD1 as a possible D gene (6 bases). Trimming left V 3 bases short and J 4 bases short, with 9 bases between. The CDR3 runs to 14 residues. The germline V gene has CDR1 SGHAT and CDR2 FQNNGV. The CDR3 nucleotides read TGTGCCAGCAGCTTCCCCAGGGGCACCGGGGAGCTGTTTTTT. Translating gives CASSFPRGTGELFF.

DNA of the CDR3: TGTGCCAGCAGCCTCCCCCGGGGAAAACTGTTTTTT. Translated: CASSLPRGKLFF. The chain uses TRBV7-9 and TRBJ1-4; D is uncertain. There are 12 residues in the CDR3. Per the germline V gene, CDR1 is SEHNR and CDR2 is FQNEAQ (reference sequence). V shed 5 bases and J shed 10 bases, with 11 bases lying between them.

The V gene is TRBV9, the J gene TRBJ1-5; D possibly corresponds to TRBD1 (5 bases). Trimming left V 3 bases short and J 5 bases short, with 12 bases between. CDR1 is SGDLS, CDR2 YYNGEE, per germline. The CDR3 loop spans 14 amino acids. In DNA, the CDR3 is TGTGCCAGCAGCGGTCCAGGGTTCGATCAGCCCCAGCATTTT. Protein: CASSGPGFDQPQHF. The whole variable domain, remainder taken from reference TRBV9 and TRBJ1-5, is DSGVTQTPKHLITATGQRVTLRCSPRSGDLSVYWYQQSLDQGLQFLIQYYNGEERAKGNILERFSAQQFPDLHSELNLSSLELGDSALYFCASSGPGFDQPQHFGDGTRLSIL.

In this sample, this clone turned up a few times. V and J are TRBV5-5 and TRBJ1-1; the match to TRBD1 covers 7 bases. Trimming removed 2 bases from V and 1 base from J; junction bases left unmatched: 2. CDR1 and CDR2 (germline): SGHKS, YYEKEE (reference sequence). CDR3 length equals 14 residues. The CDR3 DNA sequence: TGTGCCAGCAGCTTCGGGACAGCGAACACTGAAGCTTTCTTT. This codes for CASSFGTANTEAFF.

This chain connects TRBV2 to TRBJ1-5; D is perhaps TRBD1 (6 bases). The V gene lost 4 bases and the J gene lost 7 bases, with 11 bases spanning the gap. Germline V gives CDR1 SNHLY, CDR2 FYNNEI. CDR3 length equals 13 residues. The DNA of the CDR3 is TGTGCCAGCAGTGCAGGGGTCCGGCAGCCCCAGCATTTT. Translation gives CASSAGVRQPQHF.

J is TRBJ1-2 and V is TRBV28, with D possibly matching TRBD1 (5 bases). In germline, CDR1 is MDHEN, CDR2 SYDVKM. Trimming pared 4 bases from V and 4 bases from J, leaving 13 bases between. The CDR3 loop spans 14 amino acids. The CDR3 coding sequence is TGTGCCAGCAGTTCCGCCGGGACTCCCTATGGCTACACCTTC. Its translation: CASSSAGTPYGYTF.

The rearrangement links TRBV19 to TRBJ1-2; perhaps TRBD1 as D (6 bases). Trimming cost V 7 bases and J 5 bases, with 17 bases left between them. Per the germline V gene, CDR1 is LNHDA and CDR2 is SQIVND (reference sequence). The CDR3 runs 14 residues. The CDR3, as DNA: TGTGCCAGTATCAGGGGCCGGGGCGAATATGGCTACACCTTC. Translation gives CASIRGRGEYGYTF.

The chain employs TRBV6-5 and TRBJ1-2; D is unresolved. The V end was cut by 6 bases, the J end by 3 bases, with 8 bases between. Germline-derived CDR1 and CDR2 are MNHEY and SVGAGI. The CDR3 runs to 12 residues. This CDR3 is CASSIGDYGYTF. As DNA, the CDR3 is TGTGCCAGCAGCATCGGGGACTATGGCTACACCTTC.

The chain recombines TRBV2 with TRBJ1-6, with D possibly being TRBD1 (6 bases). This CDR3 has 16 residues. The germline V gene has CDR1 SNHLY and CDR2 FYNNEI. Trimming shortened V by 0 bases and J by 6 bases, and 12 bases separated the two germline ends. Written as DNA, the CDR3 is TGTGCCAGCAGTGAAGCTGGGGGGGCGCGTAATTCACCCCTCCACTTT. It codes for CASSEAGGARNSPLHF.

The chain links TRBV9 to TRBJ1-1; D ambiguous. In germline, CDR1 is SGDLS, CDR2 YYNGEE. The CDR3 covers 13 residues. The V gene lost 4 bases and the J gene lost 1 base, with 8 bases spanning the gap. CDR3 sequence: CASSPSGNTEAFF. CDR3 sequence (DNA): TGTGCCAGCAGCCCCTCCGGGAACACTGAAGCTTTCTTT.

The chain combines TRBV7-2 with TRBJ2-6; D not resolved. The germline V and J ends were trimmed by 2 bases and 1 base, with 6 bases remaining between them. The CDR3 runs to 15 residues. Germline CDR1 reads SGHTA; CDR2 reads FQGNSA. This CDR3 is CASSLRASGANVLTF. As DNA, the CDR3 is TGTGCCAGCAGCTTACGAGCGTCTGGGGCCAACGTCCTGACTTTC.

The chain uses TRBV28 and TRBJ1-2; D gene ambiguous. V dropped 2 bases and J dropped 5 bases, with 15 bases sitting between them. CDR1 is MDHEN and CDR2 is SYDVKM in the germline V gene. CDR3 size: 15 residues. For the CDR3, the DNA is TGTGCCAGCAGTTTAGGTTCGTTGACACCGTATGGCTACACCTTC. It encodes CASSLGSLTPYGYTF.

The V and J genes are TRBV7-9 and TRBJ1-4; D is perhaps TRBD1 (6 bases). Germline values: CDR1 SEHNR, CDR2 FQNEAQ (reference sequence). This CDR3 comprises 14 residues. Trimming took 5 bases from V and 3 from J, leaving 10 bases between them. Here the CDR3 reads CASSPGGSNEKLFF. In DNA form, the CDR3 reads TGTGCCAGCAGCCCGGGGGGCTCTAATGAAAAACTGTTTTTT.

The gene calls are TRBV6-5 and TRBJ2-7; D may be TRBD1 (5 bases). This CDR3 is 13 amino acids long. The V and J ends lost 8 bases and 2 bases respectively, with 13 bases between them. From germline, CDR1 is MNHEY and CDR2 SVGAGI. The CDR3 loop is CASSRDSPYEQYF. The CDR3 bases are TGTGCCAGCTCCAGGGATTCCCCCTACGAGCAGTACTTC.

The V call is TRBV18, the J call TRBJ1-2, with TRBD1 matching 7 bases. CDR3 length equals 13 residues. Trimming removed 6 bases from V and 7 bases from J; junction bases left unmatched: 8. Germline CDR1 KGHSH, CDR2 LQKENI. CDR3 loop: CASSQDRVGGYTF. The CDR3 coding sequence is TGTGCCAGCTCCCAAGACAGGGTTGGTGGCTACACCTTC.

The CDR3 spells CASSSWGDKETQYF. CDR3 in DNA: TGTGCCAGCAGCTCCTGGGGAGACAAAGAGACCCAGTACTTC. The chain has TRBV11-1 and TRBJ2-5; a possible D gene is TRBD2 (5 bases). Germline lookup yields CDR1 SGHAT and CDR2 FQDESV (reference sequence). Trimming stripped 4 bases from V and 3 bases from J, with 12 bases between. This CDR3 has 14 amino acids.

This clone was recorded only once. V gene TRBV2 combines with J gene TRBJ1-1; 10 nucleotides align to TRBD1. V lost 6 bases and J lost 7; bases outside the gene matches: 5. The CDR3 is 13 amino acids. The V gene's germline CDR1 is SNHLY and CDR2 FYNNEI. The CDR3 nucleotides are TGTGCCAGCAGGGAGGGACAGGGGTTTGAAGCTTTCTTT. This gives the protein CASREGQGFEAFF.

CDR3 nucleotide sequence: TGTGCCATCAATGGGGGGGACGGCTACACCTTC. It yields the protein CAINGGDGYTF. The chain employs TRBV10-3 and TRBJ1-2, with D maybe TRBD1 (5 bases). The CDR3 contains 11 residues. Trimming removed 7 bases at V and 8 bases at J, with 11 bases between. Per germline, CDR1 ENHRY and CDR2 SYGVKD.

The rearrangement uses TRBV6-5 and TRBJ1-2; no definite D call. Per germline, CDR1 MNHEY and CDR2 SVGAGI. The CDR3 consists of 14 residues. The V gene lost 6 bases and the J gene lost 2 bases, with 13 bases spanning the gap. The CDR3 DNA follows: TGTGCCAGCAGCTCTAGAGTCTCGAACTATGGCTACACCTTC. It specifies CASSSRVSNYGYTF.

The chain is built from TRBV6-5 and TRBJ2-7, with D possibly TRBD2 on 5 matching bases. V lost 6 bases to trimming and J lost 3 bases, with 18 bases between them. The germline CDR1 and CDR2 sequences are MNHEY and SVGAGI. This CDR3 spans 15 amino acids. CDR3 sequence reads: CASSSDSRVGYEQYF. CDR3 in DNA: TGTGCCAGCAGCTCTGACTCGAGGGTGGGCTACGAGCAGTACTTC.

V gene TRBV5-1 combines with J gene TRBJ2-1, with D unresolved. Trimming removed 0 bases from V and 9 bases from J, with 13 bases in between. This CDR3 comprises 14 residues. Germline V gives CDR1 SGHRS, CDR2 YFSETQ. CDR3 region: CASSLGAREGEQFF. CDR3 nucleotides: TGCGCCAGCAGCTTGGGTGCTAGAGAAGGTGAGCAGTTCTTC.

The chain employs TRBV6-2 or TRBV6-3 and TRBJ2-7; TRBD1 might be the D (5 bases). Trimming stripped 5 bases from V and 2 bases from J, with 10 bases between. The V gene's germline CDR1 is MNHEY and CDR2 SVGEGT. The CDR3 has 13 amino acids. This chain's CDR3 is CASSPDSPYEQYF. The DNA for the CDR3 is TGTGCCAGCAGTCCCGACAGCCCCTACGAGCAGTACTTC.

The chain recombines TRBV6-5 with TRBJ1-1; D possibly corresponds to TRBD1 (5 bases). Germline assignment: CDR1 MNHEY and CDR2 SVGAGI. Trimming took 7 bases from V and 10 from J, leaving 19 bases between them. The CDR3 is 13 amino acids. The CDR3 loop is CASIHSQGELAFF. The CDR3 coding sequence is TGTGCCAGCATACACTCCCAAGGGGAATTAGCTTTCTTT.

V and J are TRBV12-3 or TRBV12-4 and TRBJ2-1, with a tentative D call TRBD1 (5 bases). V lost 7 bases and J lost 7, with 11 bases in between. This CDR3 comprises 12 residues. This CDR3 reads CASIAGWNEQFF. CDR3 sequence (DNA): TGTGCCAGCATCGCAGGGTGGAATGAGCAGTTCTTC.

For the CDR3, the DNA is TGTGCCAGCACCGGTGGGGGCAAGGGTAATGAAAAACTGTTTTTT. The encoded protein is CASTGGGKGNEKLFF. The genes are TRBV28 and TRBJ1-4; maybe TRBD1 (6 bases). The CDR3 has 15 amino acids. Germline CDR1 is MDHEN and CDR2 is SYDVKM. V shed 7 bases and J shed 4 bases, with 16 bases lying between them. Variable domain in full (rest from reference TRBV28 and TRBJ1-4): DVKVTQSSRYLVKRTGEKVFLECVQDMDHENMFWYRQDPGLGLRLIYFSYDVKMKEKGDIPEGYSVSREKKERFSLILESASTNQTSMYLCASTGGGKGNEKLFFGSGTQLSVL.

This chain connects TRBV3-1 (or the pseudogene TRBV3-2) to TRBJ2-1; 8 bases map to TRBD2. The CDR3 is 15 amino acids. V trimming: 3 bases; J trimming: 10 bases; junction bases outside the gene matches: 11. Germline V gene data show CDR1 as LGHDT and CDR2 as YNNKEL (reference sequence). The CDR3 here is CASSQVAGFPGEQFF. In DNA, the CDR3 is TGTGCCAGCAGCCAGGTAGCGGGGTTCCCAGGGGAGCAGTTCTTC.

This chain connects TRBV19 to TRBJ2-5; TRBD2 matches at 16 bases. The CDR3 runs 15 residues. Unmatched junction bases numbered 3, after V lost 6 bases and J lost 5 bases. Germline V gene lookup returns CDR1 LNHDA and CDR2 SQIVND (reference sequence). The CDR3 reads CASRGLAGGSETQYF. For the CDR3, the DNA is TGTGCCAGTAGGGGACTAGCGGGGGGGAGCGAGACCCAGTACTTC.